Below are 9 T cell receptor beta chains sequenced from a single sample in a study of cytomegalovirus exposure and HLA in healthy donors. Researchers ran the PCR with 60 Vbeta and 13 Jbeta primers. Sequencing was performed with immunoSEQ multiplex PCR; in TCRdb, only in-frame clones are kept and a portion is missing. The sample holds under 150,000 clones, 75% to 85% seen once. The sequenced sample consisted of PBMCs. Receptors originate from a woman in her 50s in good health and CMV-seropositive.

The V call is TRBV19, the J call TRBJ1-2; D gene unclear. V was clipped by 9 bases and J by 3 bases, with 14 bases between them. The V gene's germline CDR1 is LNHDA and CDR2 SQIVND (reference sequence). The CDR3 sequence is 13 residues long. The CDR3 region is CAREVAVHYGYTF. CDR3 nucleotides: TGTGCCAGGGAGGTCGCAGTACACTATGGCTACACCTTC.

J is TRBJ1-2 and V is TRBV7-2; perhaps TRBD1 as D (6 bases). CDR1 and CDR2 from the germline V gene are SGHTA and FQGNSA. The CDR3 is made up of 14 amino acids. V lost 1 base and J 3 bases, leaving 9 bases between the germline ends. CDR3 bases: TGTGCCAGCAGCTTAGGATCAGGGGACTATGGCTACACCTTC. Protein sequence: CASSLGSGDYGYTF.

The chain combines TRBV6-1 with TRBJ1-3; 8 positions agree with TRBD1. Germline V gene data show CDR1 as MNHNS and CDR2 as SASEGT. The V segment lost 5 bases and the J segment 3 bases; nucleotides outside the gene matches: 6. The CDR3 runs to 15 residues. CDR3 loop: CASSLRGTGGNTIYF. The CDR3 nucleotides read TGTGCCAGCAGTCTGAGGGGGACAGGTGGAAACACCATATATTTT.

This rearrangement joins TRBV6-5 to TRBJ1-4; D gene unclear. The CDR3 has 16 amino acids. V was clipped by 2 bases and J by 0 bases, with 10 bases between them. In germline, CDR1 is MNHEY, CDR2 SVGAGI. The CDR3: CASSYGVGTTNEKLFF. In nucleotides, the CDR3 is TGTGCCAGCAGTTACGGCGTCGGGACAACTAATGAAAAACTGTTTTTT.

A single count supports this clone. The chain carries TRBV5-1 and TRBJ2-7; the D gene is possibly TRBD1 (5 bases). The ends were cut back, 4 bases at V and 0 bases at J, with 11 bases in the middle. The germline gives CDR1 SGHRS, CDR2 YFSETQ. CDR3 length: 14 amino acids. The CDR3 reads CASSLRTNSYEQYF. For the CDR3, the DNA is TGCGCCAGCAGCCTGAGGACAAACTCCTACGAGCAGTACTTC.

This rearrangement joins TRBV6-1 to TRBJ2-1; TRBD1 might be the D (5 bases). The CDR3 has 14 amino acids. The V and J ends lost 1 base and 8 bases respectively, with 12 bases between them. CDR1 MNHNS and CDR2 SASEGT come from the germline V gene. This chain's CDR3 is CASSEGQGRDEQFF. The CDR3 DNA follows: TGTGCCAGCAGTGAAGGTCAGGGAAGGGATGAGCAGTTCTTC.

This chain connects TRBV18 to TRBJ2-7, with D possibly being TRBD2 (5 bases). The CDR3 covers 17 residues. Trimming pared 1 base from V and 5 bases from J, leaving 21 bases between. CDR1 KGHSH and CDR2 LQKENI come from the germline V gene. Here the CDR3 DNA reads TGTGCCAGCTCACCACGAATTACAGCGGTCGGGGTCGACGAGCAGTACTTC. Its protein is CASSPRITAVGVDEQYF.

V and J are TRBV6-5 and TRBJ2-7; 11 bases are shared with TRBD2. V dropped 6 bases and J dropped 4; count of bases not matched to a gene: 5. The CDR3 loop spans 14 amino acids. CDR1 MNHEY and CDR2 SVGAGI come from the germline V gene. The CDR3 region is CASSRSGRGYEQYF. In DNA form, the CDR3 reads TGTGCCAGCAGCCGTAGCGGGAGGGGTTACGAGCAGTACTTC.

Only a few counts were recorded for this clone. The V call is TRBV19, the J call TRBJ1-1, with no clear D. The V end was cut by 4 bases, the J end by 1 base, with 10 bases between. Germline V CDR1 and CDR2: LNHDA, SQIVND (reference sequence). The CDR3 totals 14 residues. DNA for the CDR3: TGTGCCAGTAGTACCTTGGGAGGGAACACTGAAGCTTTCTTT. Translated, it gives CASSTLGGNTEAFF.